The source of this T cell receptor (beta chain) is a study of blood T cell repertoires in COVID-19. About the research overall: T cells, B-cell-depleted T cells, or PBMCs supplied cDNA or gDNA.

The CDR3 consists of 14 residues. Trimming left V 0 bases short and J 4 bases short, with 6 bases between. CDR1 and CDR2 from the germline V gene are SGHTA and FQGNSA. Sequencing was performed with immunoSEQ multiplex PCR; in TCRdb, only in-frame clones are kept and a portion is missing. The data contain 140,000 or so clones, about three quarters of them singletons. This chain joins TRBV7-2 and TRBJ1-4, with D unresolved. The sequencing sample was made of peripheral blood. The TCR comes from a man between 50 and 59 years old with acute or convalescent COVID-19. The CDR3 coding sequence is TGTGCCAGCAGCTTAGCAAATAGTAATGAAAAACTGTTTTTT. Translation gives CASSLANSNEKLFF.